The rows below give T cell receptor beta chains drawn from one sample of a study of CD8 T cells in Susac syndrome. TCRdb re-derived calls from the immunoSEQ multiplex PCR reads in MiXCR, one entry per CDR3 protein. The repertoire has tens of thousands of distinct CDR3 sequences, around 92% of them found once; the top ten carry roughly 0.25%. Sequenced sample: CD8+ T cells from PBMCs. The receptors derive from a human donor in good health. Each CDR3 is given with its conserved first and last residue. The order of the fields is J gene, D gene, V gene, clone size, CDR3 protein, CDR3 DNA. A D gene is named only where the DNA matches it firmly. Clone size is shown for a subset of rows, as once, few, many or a class of expanded clone.

TRBJ2-2	NA	TRBV6-6	NA	CSTHTTSLPGELFF	TGTTCAACCCATACTACTTCTCTCCCCGGGGAGCTGTTTTTT
TRBJ2-7	NA	TRBV5-4	NA	CASSQTVLSYEQYF	TGTGCCAGCAGCCAGACAGTTCTCTCCTACGAGCAGTACTTC
TRBJ1-2	TRBD1	TRBV10-3	NA	CAISGRDRGPEVYGYTF	TGTGCCATCAGTGGCCGGGACAGGGGGCCCGAGGTCTATGGCTACACCTTC
TRBJ2-4	TRBD1	TRBV27	NA	CASRDRAKNIQYF	TGTGCCAGCAGGGACAGGGCAAAAAACATTCAGTACTTC
TRBJ1-1	NA	TRBV6-2/TRBV6-3	NA	CASSYSIGAAFF	TGTGCCAGCAGTTACTCAATCGGCGCAGCTTTCTTT
TRBJ2-1	TRBD2	TRBV9	NA	CASSTGTSAVDEQFF	TGTGCCAGCAGCACTGGGACTAGCGCGGTGGATGAGCAGTTCTTC
TRBJ1-6	TRBD1	TRBV12-3/TRBV12-4	NA	CASRPGQNYNSPLHF	TGTGCCAGCAGACCGGGACAGAACTATAATTCACCCCTCCACTTT
TRBJ2-2	NA	TRBV20-1	once	CSARDGGRATNTGELFF	TGCAGTGCTAGAGATGGGGGCAGGGCCACGAACACCGGGGAGCTGTTTTTT
TRBJ1-2	TRBD1	TRBV13	NA	CASSLGYGTGAEAEGYTF	TGTGCCAGCAGCTTAGGCTATGGGACAGGGGCTGAGGCTGAGGGCTACACCTTC
TRBJ2-1	NA	TRBV6-5	NA	CASSYSGANEQFF	TGTGCCAGCAGTTACTCGGGCGCCAATGAGCAGTTCTTC
TRBJ2-1	TRBD1	TRBV6-5	NA	CASSYGDRGLYNEQFF	TGTGCCAGCAGTTACGGGGACAGGGGCCTCTACAATGAGCAGTTCTTC
TRBJ1-2	NA	TRBV29-1	NA	CSDGLEGYTF	TGCAGCGATGGACTAGAGGGCTACACCTTC
TRBJ1-1	NA	TRBV12-3/TRBV12-4	once	CASSPGTEAFF	TGTGCCAGCAGTCCCGGTACTGAAGCTTTCTTT
TRBJ1-3	TRBD1	TRBV7-8	once	CASSFRPGQGPGNTIYF	TGTGCCAGCAGCTTCCGCCCGGGACAGGGGCCTGGAAACACCATATATTTT
TRBJ2-7	TRBD1	TRBV27	NA	CASSQRGQGAREQYF	TGTGCCAGCAGTCAAAGGGGACAGGGGGCGCGCGAGCAGTACTTC
TRBJ1-1	NA	TRBV6-6	NA	CASSSGGKAFF	TGTGCCAGCTCGAGTGGGGGGAAAGCTTTCTTT
TRBJ1-5	TRBD1	TRBV6-1	NA	CASRNYGTGYYSNQPQHF	TGTGCCAGCAGAAACTACGGGACAGGTTATTATAGCAATCAGCCCCAGCATTTT
TRBJ1-1	TRBD1	TRBV7-9	NA	CASSPPDRFDTEAFF	TGTGCCAGCAGCCCACCGGACAGGTTCGACACTGAAGCTTTCTTT
TRBJ1-1	NA	TRBV4-1	once	CASSQDHAEAFF	TGCGCCAGCAGCCAAGACCACGCTGAAGCTTTCTTT
TRBJ2-7	NA	TRBV29-1	NA	CSVGTPYEQYF	TGCAGCGTTGGGACGCCCTACGAGCAGTACTTC
TRBJ1-1	TRBD1	TRBV10-3	NA	CAISGTGELPEAFF	TGTGCCATCAGTGGTACAGGGGAGCTCCCTGAAGCTTTCTTT
TRBJ2-1	TRBD1	TRBV9	NA	CASSPWGQPYNEQFF	TGTGCCAGCAGCCCCTGGGGACAGCCGTACAATGAGCAGTTCTTC
TRBJ1-2	NA	TRBV6-5	NA	CASSYSIGSGYTF	TGTGCCAGCAGTTACTCGATCGGGAGCGGCTACACCTTC
TRBJ1-6	NA	TRBV9	NA	CASSPGRMNNSPLHF	TGTGCCAGCAGCCCGGGACGGATGAATAATTCACCCCTCCACTTT
TRBJ2-2	NA	TRBV27	NA	CASSFGQSRELFF	TGTGCCAGCAGTTTTGGGCAGTCTCGGGAGCTGTTTTTT
TRBJ2-7	NA	TRBV6-5	NA	CASSYRGTDYEQYF	TGTGCCAGCAGTTACCGCGGGACAGACTACGAGCAGTACTTC
TRBJ1-1	NA	TRBV4-3	once	CASSQDGNTEAFF	TGCGCCAGCAGCCAAGATGGGAACACTGAAGCTTTCTTT
TRBJ1-2	NA	TRBV11-2	NA	CASSLYGDPNYGYTF	TGTGCCAGCAGCCTCTACGGTGACCCTAACTATGGCTACACCTTC
TRBJ2-3	NA	TRBV6-2/TRBV6-3	few	CASSPARFDTQYF	TGTGCCAGCAGTCCGGCCAGGTTTGATACGCAGTATTTT
TRBJ1-5	TRBD1	TRBV4-3	NA	CASSHGTGEDQPQHF	TGCGCCAGCAGCCACGGGACAGGGGAGGATCAGCCCCAGCATTTT
TRBJ1-2	TRBD1	TRBV27	NA	CASSFTRTGGNYGYTF	TGTGCCAGCAGTTTCACCCGGACAGGGGGGAACTATGGCTACACCTTC
TRBJ2-5	NA	TRBV6-5	NA	CASRISIGEETQYF	TGTGCCAGCAGAATCTCTATAGGGGAAGAGACCCAGTACTTC
TRBJ2-5	NA	TRBV11-2	NA	CASSLSNHQETQYF	TGTGCCAGCAGCTTAAGTAACCACCAAGAGACCCAGTACTTC
TRBJ1-2	TRBD1	TRBV7-9	NA	CASSSPDTGEIRGYTF	TGTGCCAGCAGCTCGCCTGATACAGGGGAGATTAGGGGCTACACCTTC
TRBJ2-5	NA	TRBV27	NA	CASSRGDLQETQYF	TGTGCCAGCAGCCGGGGAGACCTCCAAGAGACCCAGTACTTC
TRBJ2-2	TRBD2	TRBV9	once	CASSVPRGGGNTGELFF	TGTGCCAGCAGCGTACCGCGGGGCGGGGGGAACACCGGGGAGCTGTTTTTT
TRBJ1-1	NA	TRBV12-3/TRBV12-4	NA	CASTSGGLTEAFF	TGTGCCAGCACCTCGGGGGGGCTCACTGAAGCTTTCTTT
TRBJ2-1	TRBD2	TRBV5-6	NA	CASSSPRLAGGPNEQFF	TGTGCCAGCAGCTCCCCGAGACTAGCGGGGGGGCCCAATGAGCAGTTCTTC
TRBJ1-1	NA	TRBV20-1	NA	CSASAGNTEAFF	TGCAGTGCTAGCGCGGGGAACACTGAAGCTTTCTTT
TRBJ2-2	NA	TRBV7-6	NA	CASSSFTGELFF	TGTGCCAGCAGCTCCTTTACCGGGGAGCTGTTTTTT
TRBJ1-5	TRBD1	TRBV6-6	NA	CASPTGGQGGQPQHF	TGTGCCAGCCCCACAGGGGGACAGGGAGGACAGCCCCAGCATTTT
TRBJ2-2	NA	TRBV12-5	few	CASGSSGANTGELFF	TGTGCTAGTGGTTCCTCAGGGGCGAACACCGGGGAGCTGTTTTTT
TRBJ1-6	NA	TRBV2	NA	CASSVGRVNNSPLHF	TGTGCCAGCAGTGTCGGACGGGTAAATAATTCACCCCTCCACTTT
TRBJ1-1	NA	TRBV20-1	NA	CSARDATGAITEAFF	TGCAGTGCTAGAGATGCAACGGGGGCCATCACTGAAGCTTTCTTT
TRBJ2-2	TRBD1	TRBV5-4	NA	CASSSWTGGELFF	TGTGCCAGCAGCTCTTGGACAGGGGGCGAGCTGTTTTTT
TRBJ2-7	NA	TRBV11-3	NA	CASSLDAGQEQYF	TGTGCCAGCAGCTTAGATGCAGGGCAAGAGCAGTACTTC
TRBJ2-3	TRBD2	TRBV6-5	NA	CVVTEGLAEDTQYF	TGCGTTGTTACCGAAGGACTAGCGGAAGATACGCAGTATTTT
TRBJ2-1	NA	TRBV4-3	NA	CASSQGTVYNEQFF	TGCGCCAGCAGCCAAGGGACAGTTTACAATGAGCAGTTCTTC
TRBJ2-1	TRBD1	TRBV19	NA	CASSELQGSYNEQFF	TGTGCCAGTTCAGAGTTACAGGGGTCCTACAATGAGCAGTTCTTC
TRBJ2-7	NA	TRBV9	NA	CASSVGQAGYEQYF	TGTGCCAGCAGCGTAGGACAGGCAGGCTACGAGCAGTACTTC
TRBJ1-2	NA	TRBV7-9	NA	CASSLSHGSNYGYTF	TGTGCCAGCAGCTTATCCCACGGATCCAACTATGGCTACACCTTC
TRBJ1-2	NA	TRBV13	NA	CASSRRDYLYGYTF	TGTGCCAGCAGCCGGCGGGATTACCTCTATGGCTACACCTTC